Below, 24 T cell receptor beta chains from the same sample are listed, as sequenced in a study of early T cells in non-severe SARS-CoV-2 infection. MiXCR was run by TCRdb on the 5' RACE reads, yielding one entry per CDR3 protein. The sample has tens of thousands of distinct CDR3 sequences; under 6.5% are singletons. The sequencing sample was made of whole blood. The receptors shown here come from an adult who was a healthcare worker with PCR-confirmed SARS-CoV-2 infection or an uninfected control (not recorded which).

The rearrangement links TRBV5-4 to TRBJ2-2; 12 bases match TRBD2. The CDR3 runs 16 residues. Unmatched junction bases numbered 3, after V lost 4 bases and J lost 2 bases. The V gene's germline CDR1 is SGHNT and CDR2 YYREEE (reference sequence). Here the CDR3 DNA reads TGTGCCAGCAGCCCGACTAGCGGGGGTAACACCGGGGAGCTGTTTTTT. Translation: CASSPTSGGNTGELFF.

The sample holds a few counts of this clonotype. This chain uses TRBV4-3 with TRBJ1-2; 9 bases line up with TRBD1. Germline CDR1 LGHNA, CDR2 YSLEER. J gave up 2 bases and V 4 bases, and 8 bases lay outside the gene matches. This CDR3 is 16 amino acids long. Here the CDR3 DNA reads TGCGCCAGCAGCCGCAGCCGGGACAGGGCGAACTATGGCTACACCTTC. Translating it yields CASSRSRDRANYGYTF.

Many counts were recorded for this clonotype. The rearrangement joins TRBV7-6 to TRBJ2-3; D is unresolved. Germline loops: CDR1 SGHVS, CDR2 FNYEAQ. V was cut by 1 base and J by 3 bases, with 2 bases left in between. The CDR3 consists of 12 residues. CDR3 nucleotides: TGTGCCAGCAGCTTAGGGACAGATACGCAGTATTTT. It specifies CASSLGTDTQYF.

This clonotype has a count of ten or more. CDR3 bases: TGTGCCACCAGCAGAGCCCCGTCTGAAGCTTTCTTT. It codes for CATSRAPSEAFF. The chain joins TRBV15 to TRBJ1-1; D unclear. CDR1 is LNHNV and CDR2 is YYDKDF in the germline V gene (reference sequence). V was trimmed by 1 base and J by 6 bases, leaving 6 bases between them. This CDR3 has 12 amino acids.

This clonotype has ten or more counts. DNA of the CDR3: TGTGCCAGCAGGACGACTAGCGCCCAAGAGACCCAGTACTTC. Protein: CASRTTSAQETQYF. The chain uses TRBV7-9 and TRBJ2-5, with 8 bases matching TRBD2. The CDR3 totals 14 residues. J lost 1 base, V lost 6 bases, and 4 bases had no gene match. Looked up from germline, CDR1 is SEHNR and CDR2 is FQNEAQ (reference sequence).

This clonotype was counted a few times. The chain has TRBV6-1 and TRBJ2-1, with a tentative D call TRBD2 (5 bases). V lost 3 bases and J 15 bases, leaving 18 bases between the germline ends. Looked up from germline, CDR1 is MNHNS and CDR2 is SASEGT. CDR3 length: 13 residues. CDR3 in amino acids: CASSDLSASPWFF. The CDR3 DNA is TGTGCCAGCAGTGATCTTAGCGCCTCGCCGTGGTTCTTC.

This clonotype was counted ten times or more. This rearrangement joins TRBV6-6 to TRBJ1-1, with D tentatively TRBD1 (5 bases). The V gene lost 0 bases and the J gene lost 7 bases, with 12 bases spanning the gap. Germline V gene lookup returns CDR1 MNHNY and CDR2 SVGAGI (reference sequence). The CDR3 contains 14 residues. The CDR3 protein is CASSYSLQGLEAFF. CDR3 bases: TGTGCCAGCAGTTACTCGCTCCAGGGCCTTGAAGCTTTCTTT.

This clonotype was observed many times. The gene calls are TRBV7-9 and TRBJ2-7, with 9 bases identical to TRBD1. The CDR3 consists of 14 residues. CDR1 is SEHNR, CDR2 FQNEAQ, per germline (reference sequence). V lost 7 bases and J lost 3; bases outside the gene matches: 7. CDR3 sequence (DNA): TGTGCCAGCACTCACCGGGACAGGGACTACGAGCAGTACTTC. Its protein is CASTHRDRDYEQYF.

This clonotype occurred many times. The CDR3 DNA follows: TGTGCCAGCAGATCGGGCCTACCCGGGGGAAACACCATATATTTT. This sequence encodes CASRSGLPGGNTIYF. The chain has TRBV12-3 or TRBV12-4 and TRBJ1-3; no reliable D call. CDR3 length equals 15 residues. V was shortened by 6 bases and J by 4 bases, with 16 bases between the two germline ends.

The rearrangement joins TRBV5-1 to TRBJ2-3; D is undetermined. Germline V gene sequence: CDR1 SGHRS, CDR2 YFSETQ. V lost 4 bases and J 2 bases, leaving 5 bases between the germline ends. This CDR3 contains 12 residues. The DNA of the CDR3 is TGCGCCAGCAGCGAGAACACAGATACGCAGTATTTT. Its protein product is CASSENTDTQYF. The complete variable domain, with remaining parts taken from reference TRBV5-1 and TRBJ2-3, reads KAGVTQTPRYLIKTRGQQVTLSCSPISGHRSVSWYQQTPGQGLQFLFEYFSETQRNKGNFPGRFSGRQFSNSRSEMNVSTLELGDSALYLCASSENTDTQYFGPGTRLTVL.

The CDR3 is CSATRDNQETQYF. For the CDR3, the DNA is TGCAGTGCTACCCGGGACAACCAAGAGACCCAGTACTTC. The chain has TRBV20-1 and TRBJ2-5; perhaps TRBD1 as D (6 bases). The CDR3 runs to 13 residues. V was trimmed by 4 bases and J by 0 bases, leaving 9 bases between them. The germline V gene encodes CDR1 DFQATT and CDR2 SNEGSKA (reference sequence).

This clonotype occurred many times. This chain joins TRBV5-4 and TRBJ2-1, with 7 bases identical to TRBD2. V was clipped by 0 bases and J by 5 bases; unmatched bases: 5. Germline V lookup: CDR1 SGHNT, CDR2 YYREEE (reference sequence). The CDR3 extends over 15 amino acids. The CDR3 sequence is CASSLVSGPNNEQFF. In nucleotides, the CDR3 is TGTGCCAGCAGCTTGGTTAGCGGGCCTAACAATGAGCAGTTCTTC.

This clonotype occurred many times. The CDR3 DNA reads TGTGCCAGCAGCCGGGGACAGGCGAACACCGGGGAGCTGTTTTTT. This encodes CASSRGQANTGELFF. This chain joins TRBV7-2 and TRBJ2-2; 8 bases line up with TRBD1. The V and J ends lost 5 bases and 0 bases, in that order; junction bases with no gene match: 2. Germline CDR1 and CDR2: SGHTA and FQGNSA. The CDR3 runs 15 residues.

The chain couples TRBV5-4 to TRBJ2-5, with 9 bases aligning to TRBD1. The V and J ends lost 4 bases and 1 base, in that order; junction bases with no gene match: 8. Per germline, CDR1 SGHNT and CDR2 YYREEE (reference sequence). The CDR3 loop spans 16 amino acids. This chain's CDR3 is CASSTGRDRVQETQYF. In DNA, the CDR3 is TGTGCCAGCAGCACGGGCCGGGACAGGGTCCAAGAGACCCAGTACTTC.

This clonotype has a handful of counts. This chain links TRBV7-9 with TRBJ2-7; 8 bases line up with TRBD1. The CDR3 is made up of 14 amino acids. CDR1 is SEHNR, CDR2 FQNEAQ, per germline (reference sequence). V shed 2 bases and J 2 bases; nucleotides not matched to a gene: 2. CDR3 DNA: TGTGCCAGCAGCTTACGACAGGGGCCCTACGAGCAGTACTTC. Its protein product is CASSLRQGPYEQYF.

With respect to this clonotype: Possible read error: a much larger clone is one base away. The rearrangement joins TRBV29-1 to TRBJ1-2, with TRBD1 identical over 7 bases. The length of the CDR3 is 13 residues. The germline CDR1 and CDR2 sequences are SQVTM and ANQGSEA. The DNA for the CDR3 is TGCAGCGTGGGACAGATTGCGGGCTATGGCCACACCTTC. Translated: CSVGQIAGYGHTF.

The gene calls are TRBV20-1 and TRBJ2-1, with 11 bases aligning to TRBD2. CDR3 length equals 15 residues. V dropped 3 bases and J dropped 10; count of bases not matched to a gene: 11. The germline V gene has CDR1 DFQATT and CDR2 SNEGSKA (reference sequence). Here the CDR3 reads CSARDTSGRRGEQFF. The CDR3 DNA sequence: TGCAGTGCTAGGGATACTAGCGGGAGAAGAGGAGAGCAGTTCTTC.

This clonotype occurred many times. V and J are TRBV7-9 and TRBJ2-1, with 11 bases matching TRBD2. J was trimmed by 7 bases and V by 0 bases; bases with no gene match: 11. Germline CDR1 SEHNR, CDR2 FQNEAQ (reference sequence). The CDR3 sequence is 18 residues long. The CDR3 sequence: CASSLAGLASGRWNEQFF. CDR3 DNA sequence: TGTGCCAGCAGCTTAGCGGGCCTGGCTAGCGGGAGGTGGAATGAGCAGTTCTTC.

This clonotype appeared a few times. This chain uses TRBV20-1 with TRBJ1-2; 8 nucleotides agree with TRBD1. The V segment lost 1 base and the J segment 1 base; nucleotides outside the gene matches: 14. The CDR3 contains 18 residues. Per germline, CDR1 DFQATT and CDR2 SNEGSKA (reference sequence). CDR3: CSARVRNTPDRDNYGYTF. CDR3 DNA: TGCAGTGCTAGAGTAAGAAACACACCGGACAGGGATAACTATGGCTACACCTTC.

This clonotype came up many times. The chain combines TRBV7-9 with TRBJ2-3; tentative D call: TRBD1 (11 bases). The CDR3 length is 19 residues. The V and J ends lost 5 bases and 2 bases respectively, with 26 bases between them. Germline CDR1 SEHNR, CDR2 FQNEAQ (reference sequence). Written as DNA, the CDR3 is TGTGCCAGCAGCCGGGACAGGGGGAAACTAGCGGGACCCACAGATACGCAGTATTTT. Amino acids: CASSRDRGKLAGPTDTQYF.

At least ten counts were recorded for this clonotype. This chain joins TRBV5-4 and TRBJ2-3, with D perhaps given as TRBD1 or TRBD2 (5 bases each). From germline, CDR1 is SGHNT and CDR2 YYREEE (reference sequence). Between the trimmed V and J ends, which lost 0 bases and 0 bases, there was a span of 11 bases. This CDR3 spans 16 amino acids. The CDR3 region is CASSLGGASSTDTQYF. The CDR3, as DNA: TGTGCCAGCAGCTTGGGAGGGGCCTCTAGCACAGATACGCAGTATTTT.

The table lists this clonotype with many counts. The chain employs TRBV24-1 and TRBJ2-1; D remains unclear. CDR3 length equals 16 residues. V lost 3 bases and J 7 bases, leaving 18 bases between the germline ends. Germline loops: CDR1 KGHDR, CDR2 SFDVKD. CDR3 DNA sequence: TGTGCCACCAGTGATCGGACCACAACTCTCGGGAATGAGCAGTTCTTC. It specifies CATSDRTTTLGNEQFF.

This clonotype has at least ten counts. This chain connects TRBV6-5 to TRBJ2-1; 9 positions match TRBD2. After removal of 3 bases from V and 9 bases from J, the junction contained 15 bases not matched to a gene. The CDR3 has 17 amino acids. CDR1 is MNHEY and CDR2 is SVGAGI in the germline V gene. CDR3 sequence reads: CASSYLAAGGPKGEQFF. The CDR3 nucleotides read TGTGCCAGCAGTTATCTGGCCGCGGGAGGGCCAAAGGGTGAGCAGTTCTTC.

This clonotype was seen a few times. The chain links TRBV18 to TRBJ2-2; the match to TRBD1 covers 7 bases. Germline CDR1 and CDR2: KGHSH and LQKENI. V trimming: 3 bases; J trimming: 4 bases; junction bases outside the gene matches: 5. This CDR3 is 15 amino acids long. The CDR3 is CASSPRGQSTGELFF. The CDR3 DNA reads TGTGCCAGCTCACCGAGGGGGCAGAGCACCGGGGAGCTGTTTTTT. Using reference TRBV18 and TRBJ2-2 for the parts outside the CDR3, the full variable domain is NAGVMQNPRHLVRRRGQEARLRCSPMKGHSHVYWYRQLPEEGLKFMVYLQKENIIDESGMPKERFSAEFPKEGPSILRIQQVVRGDSAAYFCASSPRGQSTGELFFGEGSRLTVL.